This TCR beta chain was found in a study of shared clonotypes between healthy human individuals. CDR1 ENHRY and CDR2 SYGVKD come from the germline V gene. The length of the CDR3 is 16 residues. J gave up 7 bases and V 2 bases, and 9 bases lay outside the gene matches. Whole-study findings and limits: The sole specimen, blood, was sampled, and tissue repertoires likely differ.

Terminally differentiated effector memory CD45RA+ cells were left out of the naive CD8 fraction, which was CD45RO-negative and positively selected for CCR7. Comments on this clone: Its antigen is unidentified.

Clones were sequenced by immunoSEQ multiplex PCR, and TCRdb holds only the in-frame ones, with some missing. The repertoire holds about 2 million clones, approximately 94% seen once, with about 1.1% in the top ten. Sequences were obtained from naive CD8+ T cells sorted from blood. The TCR originated in a man aged 18 to 29 in good health. This chain connects TRBV10-3 to TRBJ2-1, with 9 bases fitting TRBD2. CDR3 coding DNA: TGTGCCATCAGTGAGGAAACTAGCGGGCGAGGGAATGAGCAGTTCTTC. Translated: CAISEETSGRGNEQFF.